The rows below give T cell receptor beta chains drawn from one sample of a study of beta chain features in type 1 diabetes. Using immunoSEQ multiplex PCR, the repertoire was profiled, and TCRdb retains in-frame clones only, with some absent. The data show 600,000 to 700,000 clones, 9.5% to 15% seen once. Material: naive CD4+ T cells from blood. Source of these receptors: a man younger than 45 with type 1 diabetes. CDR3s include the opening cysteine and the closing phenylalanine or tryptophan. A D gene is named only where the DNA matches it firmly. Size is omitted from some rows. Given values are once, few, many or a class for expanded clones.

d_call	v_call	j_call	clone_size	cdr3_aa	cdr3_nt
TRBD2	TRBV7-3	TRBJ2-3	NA	CASSPLPAGASTDTQYF	TGTGCCAGCAGCCCTCTACCAGCGGGGGCTAGCACAGATACGCAGTATTTT
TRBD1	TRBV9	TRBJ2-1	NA	CASNPGTGAHNEQFF	TGTGCCAGCAACCCCGGGACAGGGGCCCACAATGAGCAGTTCTTC
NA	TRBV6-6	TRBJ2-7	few	CASSYAPSNEQYF	TGTGCCAGCAGTTACGCCCCCTCCAACGAGCAGTACTTC
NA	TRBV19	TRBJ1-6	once	CASSIPRQPRNSPLHF	TGTGCCAGTAGTATCCCCCGGCAGCCTCGGAATTCACCCCTCCACTTT
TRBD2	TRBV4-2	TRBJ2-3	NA	CASSQDRGSGVVDTQYF	TGTGCCAGCAGCCAAGATAGAGGTAGCGGGGTTGTAGATACGCAGTATTTT
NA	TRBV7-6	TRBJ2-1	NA	CASSTPPGRDQDNEQFF	TGTGCCAGCAGCACACCGCCGGGTAGGGATCAGGACAATGAGCAGTTCTTC
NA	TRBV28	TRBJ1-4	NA	CASSTPQEPEKLFF	TGTGCCAGCAGCACACCTCAGGAACCTGAAAAACTGTTTTTT
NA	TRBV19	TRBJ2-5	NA	CATKGGIETQYF	TGTGCCACCAAGGGGGGGATTGAGACCCAGTACTTC
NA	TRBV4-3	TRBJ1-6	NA	CASSQVQGIASPLHF	TGCGCCAGCAGCCAAGTACAGGGAATCGCTTCACCCCTCCACTTT
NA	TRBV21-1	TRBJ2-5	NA	CASSSVGTDLYF	TGTGCCAGCAGTTCCGTGGGGACCGACCTCTACTTC
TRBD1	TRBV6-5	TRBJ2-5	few	CASWPGQGIETQYF	TGTGCCAGTTGGCCGGGACAGGGGATTGAGACCCAGTACTTC
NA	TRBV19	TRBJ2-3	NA	CASSRAGSTDTQYF	TGTGCCAGTAGTAGGGCGGGAAGCACAGATACGCAGTATTTT
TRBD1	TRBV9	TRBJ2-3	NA	CASSRGQGTDTQYF	TGTGCCAGCAGCCGGGGACAGGGGACAGATACGCAGTATTTT
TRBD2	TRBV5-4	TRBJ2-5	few	CASRLGLAGLETQYF	TGTGCCAGCAGGCTAGGACTAGCGGGGTTGGAGACCCAGTACTTC
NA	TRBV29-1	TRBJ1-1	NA	CSVRGRGNTEAFF	TGCAGCGTTCGAGGGAGGGGAAACACTGAAGCTTTCTTT
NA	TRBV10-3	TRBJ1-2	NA	CAISELFGGYTF	TGTGCCATCAGTGAGCTATTCGGTGGCTACACCTTC
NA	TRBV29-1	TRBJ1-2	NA	CSVQDYGYTF	TGCAGCGTTCAGGACTATGGCTACACCTTC
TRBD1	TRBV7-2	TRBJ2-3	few	CASRESGTGTDTQYF	TGTGCCAGCAGGGAATCGGGGACAGGGACAGATACGCAGTATTTT
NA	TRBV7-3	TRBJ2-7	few	CASSLRAGADYEQYF	TGTGCCAGCAGCCTAAGGGCGGGGGCCGATTACGAGCAGTACTTC
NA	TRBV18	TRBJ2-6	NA	CASSPSRLTGANVLTF	TGTGCCAGCTCACCAAGCCGACTAACTGGGGCCAACGTCCTGACTTTC
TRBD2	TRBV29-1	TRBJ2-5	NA	CSVDGLAGATQETQYF	TGCAGCGTCGACGGACTAGCGGGGGCCACACAAGAGACCCAGTACTTC
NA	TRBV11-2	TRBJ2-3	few	CASSLRVTDTQYF	TGTGCCAGCAGCTTAAGGGTCACAGATACGCAGTATTTT
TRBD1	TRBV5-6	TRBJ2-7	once	CASRGQGHEQYF	TGTGCCAGCAGGGGACAGGGCCACGAGCAGTACTTC
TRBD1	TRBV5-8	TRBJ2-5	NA	CASSSAGTGWWETQYF	TGTGCCAGCAGCTCGGCCGGGACAGGGTGGTGGGAGACCCAGTACTTC
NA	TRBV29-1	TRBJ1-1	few	CSAQRGEDTEAFF	TGCAGCGCTCAAAGGGGGGAGGACACTGAAGCTTTCTTT
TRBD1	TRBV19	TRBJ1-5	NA	CATRQGAFESNQPQHF	TGTGCCACAAGACAGGGGGCGTTTGAAAGCAATCAGCCCCAGCATTTT
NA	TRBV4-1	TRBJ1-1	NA	CATTRAENTEAFF	TGCGCCACCACCCGAGCGGAGAACACTGAAGCTTTCTTT
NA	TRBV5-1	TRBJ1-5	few	CASSMGQEDQPQHF	TGCGCCAGCAGCATGGGCCAAGAGGATCAGCCCCAGCATTTT
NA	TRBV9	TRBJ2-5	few	CASSEVGTAYEETQYF	TGTGCCAGCAGCGAAGTCGGGACTGCCTATGAAGAGACCCAGTACTTC
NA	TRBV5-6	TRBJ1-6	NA	CASSFQGGRSPLHF	TGTGCCAGCAGCTTCCAAGGGGGACGGTCACCCCTCCACTTT
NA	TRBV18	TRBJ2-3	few	CASSPGEGDTQYF	TGTGCCAGCTCACCAGGGGAAGGGGATACGCAGTATTTT
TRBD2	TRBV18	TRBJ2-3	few	CASSPRTSGGTTDTQYF	TGTGCCAGCTCACCACGGACTAGCGGGGGAACCACAGATACGCAGTATTTT
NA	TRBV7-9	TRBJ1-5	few	CASSLADRPNQPQHF	TGTGCCAGCAGCTTAGCTGACAGACCCAATCAGCCCCAGCATTTT
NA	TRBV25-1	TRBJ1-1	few	CASSEYSDREAFF	TGTGCCAGCAGTGAATATTCCGACAGGGAAGCTTTCTTT
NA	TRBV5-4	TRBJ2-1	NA	CASSGMTAPSYNEQFF	TGTGCCAGCAGCGGAATGACCGCGCCCTCCTACAATGAGCAGTTCTTC
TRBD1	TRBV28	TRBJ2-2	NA	CASRVGQANTGELFF	TGTGCCAGCAGAGTGGGACAGGCGAACACCGGGGAGCTGTTTTTT
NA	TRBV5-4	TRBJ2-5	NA	CASSSSGDEETQYF	TGTGCCAGCAGCTCTTCGGGGGATGAAGAGACCCAGTACTTC
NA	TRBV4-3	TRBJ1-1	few	CASSHGTQNTEAFF	TGCGCCAGCAGCCACGGGACACAGAACACTGAAGCTTTCTTT
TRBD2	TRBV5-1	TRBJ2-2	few	CASSARLAGASTGELFF	TGCGCCAGCAGCGCCCGCCTAGCGGGGGCCTCCACCGGGGAGCTGTTTTTT
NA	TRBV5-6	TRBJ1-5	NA	CASSLPDQPQHF	TGTGCCAGCAGCCTGCCTGATCAGCCCCAGCATTTT
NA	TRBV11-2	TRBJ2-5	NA	CASSAKIGETQYF	TGTGCCAGCAGCGCAAAGATAGGGGAGACCCAGTACTTC
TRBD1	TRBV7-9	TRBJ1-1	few	CASSSQGQGSTEAFF	TGTGCCAGCAGCTCCCAGGGACAGGGGTCCACTGAAGCTTTCTTT
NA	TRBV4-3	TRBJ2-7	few	CASSQARGHEQYF	TGCGCCAGCAGCCAAGCCAGGGGCCACGAGCAGTACTTC
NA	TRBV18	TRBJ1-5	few	CASSQGIPEGGNQPQHF	TGTGCCAGCTCGCAGGGAATCCCTGAGGGGGGCAATCAGCCCCAGCATTTT
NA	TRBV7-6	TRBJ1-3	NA	CASSLGGSGNTIYF	TGTGCCAGCAGCTTAGGTGGTTCTGGAAACACCATATATTTT
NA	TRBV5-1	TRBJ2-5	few	CASSDEETQYF	TGCGCCAGCTCCGATGAGGAGACCCAGTACTTC
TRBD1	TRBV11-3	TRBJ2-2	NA	CASSQGQMNTGELFF	TGTGCCAGCAGCCAGGGACAGATGAACACCGGGGAGCTGTTTTTT
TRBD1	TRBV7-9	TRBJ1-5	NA	CASSLQPGQGRDSNQPQHF	TGTGCCAGCAGCCTACAACCGGGACAGGGGAGGGATAGCAATCAGCCCCAGCATTTT
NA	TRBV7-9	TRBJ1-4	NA	CASSSEWAATNEKLFF	TGTGCCAGCAGCTCTGAATGGGCTGCAACTAATGAAAAACTGTTTTTT